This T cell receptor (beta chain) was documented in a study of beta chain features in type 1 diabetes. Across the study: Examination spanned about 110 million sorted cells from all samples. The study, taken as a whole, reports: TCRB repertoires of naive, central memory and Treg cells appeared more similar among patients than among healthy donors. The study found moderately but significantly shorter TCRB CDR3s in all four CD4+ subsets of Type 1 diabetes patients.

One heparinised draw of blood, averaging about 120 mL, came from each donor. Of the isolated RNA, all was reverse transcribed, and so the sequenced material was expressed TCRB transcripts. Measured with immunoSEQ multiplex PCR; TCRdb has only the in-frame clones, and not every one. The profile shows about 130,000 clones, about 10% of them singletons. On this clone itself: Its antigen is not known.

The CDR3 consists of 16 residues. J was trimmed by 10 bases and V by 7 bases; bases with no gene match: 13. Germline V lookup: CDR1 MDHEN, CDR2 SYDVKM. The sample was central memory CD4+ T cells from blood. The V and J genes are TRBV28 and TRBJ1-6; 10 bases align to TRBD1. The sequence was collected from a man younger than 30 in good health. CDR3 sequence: CASKGWGTGEYSPLHF. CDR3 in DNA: TGTGCCAGCAAGGGGTGGGGGACAGGGGAATACTCACCCCTCCACTTT. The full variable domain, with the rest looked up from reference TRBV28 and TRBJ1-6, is DVKVTQSSRYLVKRTGEKVFLECVQDMDHENMFWYRQDPGLGLRLIYFSYDVKMKEKGDIPEGYSVSREKKERFSLILESASTNQTSMYLCASKGWGTGEYSPLHFGNGTRLTVT.